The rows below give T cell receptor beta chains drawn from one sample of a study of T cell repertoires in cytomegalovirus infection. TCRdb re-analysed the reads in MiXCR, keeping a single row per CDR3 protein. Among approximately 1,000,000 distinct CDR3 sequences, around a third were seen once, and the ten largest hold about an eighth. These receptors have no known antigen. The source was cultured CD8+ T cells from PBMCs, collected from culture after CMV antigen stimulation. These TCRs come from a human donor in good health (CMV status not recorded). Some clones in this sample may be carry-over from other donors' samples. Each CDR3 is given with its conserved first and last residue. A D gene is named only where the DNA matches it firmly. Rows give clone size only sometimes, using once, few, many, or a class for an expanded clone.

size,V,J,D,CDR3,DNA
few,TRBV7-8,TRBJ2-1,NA,CASSPYGGSSYNEQFF,TGTGCCAGCAGTCCTTATGGGGGGAGCTCCTACAATGAGCAGTTCTTC
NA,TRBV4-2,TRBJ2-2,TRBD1,CASSQTGGGGYTGELFF,TGTGCCAGCAGCCAAACAGGGGGCGGGGGCTACACCGGGGAGCTGTTTTTT
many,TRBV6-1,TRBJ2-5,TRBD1,CASSEQTGSGETQYF,TGTGCCAGCAGTGAGCAGACAGGGTCGGGAGAGACCCAGTACTTC
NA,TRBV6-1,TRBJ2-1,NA,CASSPSSARYSYNEQFF,TGTGCCAGCAGTCCCTCTAGCGCCAGATACTCCTACAATGAGCAGTTCTTC
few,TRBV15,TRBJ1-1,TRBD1,CATGGTGGGWTEAFF,TGTGCCACCGGGGGGACAGGGGGTGGATGGACTGAAGCTTTCTTT
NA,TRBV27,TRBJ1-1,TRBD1,CASSWGQGISTEAFF,TGTGCCAGCAGTTGGGGACAGGGTATCTCCACTGAAGCTTTCTTT
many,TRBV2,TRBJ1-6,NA,CASGTEHNSPLHF,TGTGCCAGCGGGACGGAGCATAATTCACCCCTCCACTTT
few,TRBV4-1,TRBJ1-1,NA,CASSQEPRTEAFF,TGTGCCAGCAGCCAAGAGCCCCGCACTGAAGCTTTCTTT
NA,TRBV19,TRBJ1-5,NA,CASMAGQGDNQPQHF,TGTGCCAGTATGGCTGGGCAGGGTGACAATCAGCCCCAGCATTTT
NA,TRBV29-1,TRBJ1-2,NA,CSVEEWRSDGYTF,TGCAGCGTTGAAGAATGGAGAAGCGATGGCTACACCTTC
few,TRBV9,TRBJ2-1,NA,CASSVAFGRSYNEQFF,TGTGCCAGCAGCGTAGCCTTTGGTAGGTCCTACAATGAGCAGTTCTTC
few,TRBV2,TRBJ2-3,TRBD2,CASSEGGVRNTQYF,TGTGCCAGCAGTGAGGGGGGGGTTCGGAATACGCAGTATTTT
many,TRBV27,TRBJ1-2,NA,CASSPLGFNGGYTF,TGTGCCAGCAGTCCCTTGGGGTTTAACGGTGGCTACACCTTC
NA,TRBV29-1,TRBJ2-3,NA,CSGLVASTDTQYF,TGCAGCGGGTTAGTGGCTAGCACAGATACGCAGTATTTT
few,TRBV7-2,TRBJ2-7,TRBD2,CASSIPSGGIPSYEQYF,TGTGCCAGCAGCATACCTAGCGGGGGGATACCCTCCTACGAGCAGTACTTC
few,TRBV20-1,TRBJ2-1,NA,CSARGPAGQFF,TGCAGTGCTAGAGGGCCCGCGGGGCAGTTCTTC
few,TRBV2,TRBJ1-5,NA,CASSEEGYGNQPQHF,TGTGCCAGCAGTGAAGAGGGCTATGGCAATCAGCCCCAGCATTTT
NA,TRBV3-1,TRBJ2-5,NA,CASSQDRDSLGETQYF,TGTGCCAGCAGCCAAGACAGGGACTCCTTAGGGGAGACCCAGTACTTC
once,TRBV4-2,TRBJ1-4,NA,CASSHRQANNEKLFF,TGTGCCAGCAGCCATAGACAGGCCAATAATGAAAAACTGTTTTTT
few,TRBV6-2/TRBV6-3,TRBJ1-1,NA,CASGGYAAENGFF,TGTGCCAGCGGGGGATACGCGGCAGAGAACGGGTTCTTT
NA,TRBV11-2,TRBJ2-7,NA,CASGPGTFYEQYF,TGTGCCAGCGGCCCTGGGACATTCTACGAGCAGTACTTC
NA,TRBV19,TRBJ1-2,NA,CASSIGPSGVSGYTF,TGTGCCAGTAGTATCGGGCCCAGCGGTGTTAGCGGCTACACCTTC